The 22 T cell receptor delta chains below come from one sample, sequenced in a study of gamma-delta T cells after stem cell transplantation. TCRdb reprocessed the RT-PCR reads through CATT. The sample comprises approximately 3,000 delta-chain clones, less than 9.5% of which are singletons, and 9.2% rests with the top ten. Sequenced sample: gamma-delta T cells. All receptors come from a human donor. It is not recorded whose cells these are; they may come from a transplant donor.

Judged by abundance, this clone is medium-sized. V usage is TRDV2 and J usage is TRDJ3; 13 bases are a match to TRDD3. Germline CDR1 and CDR2: GEAIGNYY and EKD. J was trimmed by 2 bases and V by 1 base; bases with no gene match: 7. This CDR3 is 20 amino acids long. The CDR3 loop reads CACDTMYWGIRPWDTRQMFF. The CDR3 DNA sequence: TGTGCCTGTGACACGATGTACTGGGGGATACGCCCCTGGGACACCCGACAGATGTTTTTC.

This clone was detected only a few times. With only one base between it and a far larger clone, this is likely a read error. The gene calls are TRDV2 and TRDJ3, with D uncertain. The germline V and J ends were trimmed by 3 bases and 3 bases, with 11 bases remaining between them. Germline CDR1 is GEAIGNYY and CDR2 is EKD. This CDR3 is 16 amino acids long. CDR3 protein: CACDSWNFWDTRQMFF. CDR3 in DNA: TGTGCCTGTGACTCCTGGAACTTCTGGGACACCCGACAGATGTTTTTC.

This clone was seen only a few times. A far larger clone is only one base removed, so a read error is likely. This chain links TRDV2 with TRDJ3; TRDD3 aligns across 9 bases. V trimming: 0 bases; J trimming: 2 bases; junction bases outside the gene matches: 7. CDR3 length equals 19 residues. Germline V gene sequence: CDR1 GEAIGNYY, CDR2 EKD. CDR3 protein: CACDTWGISLPWDTRQMFF. The CDR3 DNA is TGTGCCTGTGACACCTGGGGGATATCCCTCCCCTGGGACACCCGACAGATGTTTTTC.

A few counts support this clone. A far larger clone is a single base away, which makes a read error likely. V is TRDV2 and J is TRDJ1, with D possibly TRDD3 on 6 matching bases. The V end was cut by 3 bases, the J end by 2 bases, with 39 bases between. The CDR3 is made up of 23 amino acids. The germline CDR1 and CDR2 sequences are GEAIGNYY and EKD. The CDR3 here is CACDPRGLSSYGYPLRYTDKLIF. CDR3 coding DNA: TGTGCCTGTGACCCCCGGGGCCTTTCGAGTTACGGATACCCCCTTAGATATACCGATAAACTCATCTTT.

In regard to this clone: TCRdb records a much larger clone's protein for this DNA, with a difference at residue 3 that likely arises from a read error; the protein given is the translation of the DNA. This rearrangement joins TRDV2 to TRDJ3, with TRDD3 matching 9 bases. CDR3 length: 17 residues. Germline lookup yields CDR1 GEAIGNYY and CDR2 EKD. The CDR3 protein is CAYDYWGSSWDTRQMFF. CDR3 nucleotides: TGTGCCTATGACTACTGGGGGAGCTCCTGGGACACCCGACAGATGTTTTTC.

The table lists this clone with a few counts. A far larger clone is one nucleotide away, so this likely arose from a read error. The chain employs TRDV2 and TRDJ3, with D unclear. Germline CDR1 and CDR2: GEAIGNYY and EKD. V lost 3 bases and J lost 0, with 8 bases in between. The CDR3 contains 16 residues. The CDR3 loop is CACDPWNSWDTRQMFF. CDR3 DNA: TGTGCCTGTGACCCCTGGAACTCCTGGGACACCCGACAGATGTTTTTC.

This clone has only a few counts. It is likely a read error: a sequence one base away is far more abundant. This sequence joins TRDV2 and TRDJ3, with TRDD3 matching 12 bases. There are 20 residues in the CDR3. Germline-derived CDR1 and CDR2 are GEAIGNYY and EKD. DNA for the CDR3: TGTGCCTGTGACATACTGGGGGATACTCGGGGCACCTGGGACACCCGACAGATGATTTTC. The encoded protein is CACDILGDTRGTWDTRQMIF.

The rearrangement links TRDV3 to TRDJ1; D might be TRDD3 (6 bases). CDR1 and CDR2 (germline): TVYSNPD, GDNSRS (reference sequence). V lost 1 base to trimming and J lost 3 bases, with 21 bases between them. This CDR3 comprises 16 residues. The CDR3 nucleotides read TGTGCCTTTACCTACGGCCGTGGGGGTTCCTCCGATAAACTCATCTTT. As protein: CAFTYGRGGSSDKLIF.

This clone came up a few times. The protein given by TCRdb reflects a much larger clone and differs at residue 6 from this DNA's translation, likely from a read error; the protein shown is the DNA's translation. The V call is TRDV1, the J call TRDJ1, with D unresolved. Germline V lookup: CDR1 TSWWSYY, CDR2 QGS. The V and J ends lost 6 bases and 10 bases respectively, with 21 bases between them. The CDR3 covers 14 residues. Here the CDR3 DNA reads TGTGCTCTTGGACGCCTTGATAACTTTAGTCGACTCATCTTT. Residues: CALGRLDNFSRLIF.

With regard to this clone: One base away lies a much larger clone, so this may be a sequencing read error. In nucleotides, the CDR3 is TGTGCAGTAAGCCCGACTCCTTACTGGGGGATACGCGTATCCCCCGATAAACTCATCTTT. It yields the protein CAVSPTPYWGIRVSPDKLIF. The rearrangement uses TRAV29/DV5 and TRDJ1, with TRDD3 identical over 13 bases. Germline CDR1 reads NSMFDY; CDR2 reads ISSIKDK. The CDR3 is 20 amino acids.

Concerning this clone itself: This likely reflects a read error, since a far larger clone is one base away. Other DNA sequences in the sample encode the same CDR3. V gene TRDV2 combines with J gene TRDJ2; 9 bases are shared with TRDD3. The CDR3 loop spans 15 amino acids. CDR1 is GEAIGNYY, CDR2 EKD, per germline. The CDR3 spells CACDILGDLTAQLFF. The CDR3 nucleotides are TGTGCCTGCGACATACTGGGGGATTTGACAGCACAACTCTTCTTT.

With respect to this clone: It may be a read error: a sequence one base away is much more abundant. The genes are TRDV1 and TRDJ1, with D perhaps given as TRDD2 or TRDD3 (8 bases each). V was pared by 1 base and J by 1 base, with 25 bases between. Germline V gene data show CDR1 as TSWWSYY and CDR2 as QGS. The CDR3 length is 20 residues. The DNA for the CDR3 is TGTGCTCTTGGGGAACACCGCCTTCCTAGCCACTGGGGGTCCACCGATAAACTCATCTTT. As protein: CALGEHRLPSHWGSTDKLIF.

Of note for this clone: This sequence may be a read error, since a much larger clone differs from it by one base. The chain joins TRDV2 to TRDJ3; maybe TRDD3 (6 bases). Germline-derived CDR1 and CDR2 are GEAIGNYY and EKD. The CDR3 length is 21 residues. The CDR3 DNA sequence: TGTGCCTGTGACTACACAAAGGGGATCCCCAGTGGCTCCTGGGGCACCCGACAGATGTTTTTC. It encodes CACDYTKGIPSGSWGTRQMFF.

This clone was recorded a few times. With only one base between it and a far larger clone, this is likely a read error. V usage is TRDV2 and J usage is TRDJ2; TRDD3 matches at 9 bases. The CDR3 totals 15 residues. Germline V gene sequence: CDR1 GEAIGNYY, CDR2 EKD. With 2 bases clipped from V and 1 base from J, the junction kept 1 base outside the gene matches. The DNA for the CDR3 is TGTGCCTGTGACAGACTGGGGGATTTGACAGCACAACTCTTCTTT. Protein product: CACDRLGDLTAQLFF.

As regards this clone: This could be a read error, since a much larger clone is one nucleotide away. The genes are TRDV2 and TRDJ1; 13 bases fit TRDD3. The V gene's germline CDR1 is GEAIGNYY and CDR2 EKD. The CDR3 runs 16 residues. In DNA form, the CDR3 reads TGTGCCTGTGACATACTGGGGGATACGTACACCGATAAACCCATCTTT. This gives the protein CACDILGDTYTDKPIF.

The sample holds a few counts of this clone. This may be a read error, as it is one base from a much larger clone. V is TRDV2 and J is TRDJ1; D unresolved. The CDR3 is 19 amino acids. Per germline, CDR1 GEAIGNYY and CDR2 EKD. The DNA of the CDR3 is TGTGCCTGGGACACCCTATACCGCGGGCCCGGTCCGTACACCGATAAACTCATCTTT. Translating gives CAWDTLYRGPGPYTDKLIF.

Relative to its sample, this clone is medium-sized. The chain combines TRDV1 with TRDJ1; TRDD2 or TRDD3 may be the D gene (6 bases each). The CDR3 totals 20 residues. Germline V gene data show CDR1 as TSWWSYY and CDR2 as QGS. V was pared by 4 bases and J by 7 bases, with 34 bases between. The CDR3 loop reads CALGVPSRAPTGPWGCKLIF. The DNA of the CDR3 is TGTGCTCTTGGGGTCCCATCGCGGGCTCCTACGGGACCCTGGGGTTGTAAACTCATCTTT.

As regards this clone: A read error likely explains this, since a far larger clone differs by one base. The chain recombines TRDV2 with TRDJ1; 12 positions match TRDD3. J lost 4 bases, V lost 3 bases, and 8 bases had no gene match. Germline values: CDR1 GEAIGNYY, CDR2 EKD. The CDR3 totals 16 residues. The CDR3 region is CACDVLGDTRLDKLIF. CDR3 nucleotide sequence: TGTGCCTGTGACGTACTGGGGGATACTAGACTCGATAAACTCATCTTT.

As concerns this clone: A far larger clone is one base from this, pointing to a likely read error. Other DNA sequences in this specimen translate into the identical CDR3. V is TRDV2 and J is TRDJ1; 8 nucleotides agree with TRDD3. This CDR3 has 13 residues. CDR1 and CDR2 from the germline V gene are GEAIGNYY and EKD. The CDR3 sequence is CACDTGYEDKLIF. DNA for the CDR3: TGTGCCTGTGACACGGGATACGAGGATAAGCTCATCTTT.

A note on this clone: A read error likely explains this, since a far larger clone differs by one base. The chain is built from TRDV2 and TRDJ3; TRDD3 aligns across 10 bases. Germline-derived CDR1 and CDR2 are GEAIGNYY and EKD. This CDR3 contains 18 residues. J was trimmed by 4 bases and V by 5 bases; bases with no gene match: 10. CDR3 sequence: CACGVLGDLRWDTRQMFF. CDR3 DNA: TGTGCCTGTGGCGTACTGGGGGATCTCAGGTGGGACACCCGACAGATGTTTTTC.

By sample fraction, this clone is medium-sized. The V call is TRDV1, the J call TRDJ1; TRDD2 matches at 9 bases. The CDR3 runs to 21 residues. CDR1 is TSWWSYY and CDR2 is QGS in the germline V gene. The ends lost 3 bases at V and 0 bases at J; junction bases unmatched: 20. Written as DNA, the CDR3 is TGTGCTCTTGGGGATAGGGGGACCTTCCTACATCGGGCCCTGTACACCGATAAACTCATCTTT. The encoded protein is CALGDRGTFLHRALYTDKLIF.

On this clone itself: Given a much more abundant clone one base away, this may be a read error. The chain employs TRDV1 and TRDJ1; perhaps D is TRDD2 or TRDD3 (8 bases each). The CDR3 sequence is 20 residues long. The germline CDR1 and CDR2 sequences are TSWWSYY and QGS. Written as DNA, the CDR3 is TGTTCTCTTGGGGAACACCGCCTTCCTAGCTACTGGGGGTCCACCGATAAACTCATCTTT. Protein: CSLGEHRLPSYWGSTDKLIF.